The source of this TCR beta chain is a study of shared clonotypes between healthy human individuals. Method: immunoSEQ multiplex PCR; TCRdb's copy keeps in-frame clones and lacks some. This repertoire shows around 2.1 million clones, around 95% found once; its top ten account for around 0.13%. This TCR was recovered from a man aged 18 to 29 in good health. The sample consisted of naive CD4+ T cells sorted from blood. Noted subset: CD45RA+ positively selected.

The CDR3 region is CAWTSGGALYNEQFF. CDR3 sequence (DNA): TGTGCCTGGACTAGCGGGGGGGCACTGTACAATGAGCAGTTCTTC. V gene TRBV30 combines with J gene TRBJ2-1; 12 nucleotides match TRBD2. The germline CDR1 and CDR2 sequences are GTSNPN and SVGIG (reference sequence). Losses at the gene ends were 4 bases for V and 4 bases for J; bases not matched to a gene: 5. The CDR3 is made up of 15 amino acids.